This entry lists 8 T cell receptor beta chains sequenced from one sample in a study of cytomegalovirus exposure and HLA in healthy donors. PCR employed 60 Vbeta and 13 Jbeta primers. Profiled with immunoSEQ multiplex PCR; TCRdb holds only in-frame clones, not every one. This table has more than 95,000 clones, 76% appearing once. The sample consisted of PBMCs. The origin of the receptors is a woman younger than 30 in good health and CMV-seropositive.

The V call is TRBV5-1, the J call TRBJ2-2; 10 nucleotides align to TRBD2. Germline V lookup: CDR1 SGHRS, CDR2 YFSETQ. The trim removed 1 base at V and 4 bases at J, leaving 4 bases unmatched. The CDR3 is 16 amino acids. CDR3 in DNA: TGCGCCAGCAGCTTGCTAGCGGGGGTTCCCACCGGGGAGCTGTTTTTT. Protein product: CASSLLAGVPTGELFF.

V usage is TRBV6-6 and J usage is TRBJ2-1; no reliable D call. The ends were cut back, 0 bases at V and 10 bases at J, with 10 bases in the middle. CDR1 is MNHNY, CDR2 SVGAGI, per germline (reference sequence). The CDR3 contains 13 residues. CDR3 in DNA: TGTGCCAGCAGTTACTCGGAGCGATGGGAGCAGTTCTTC. Translation gives CASSYSERWEQFF.

The V and J genes are TRBV27 and TRBJ2-3; no reliable D call. The CDR3 has 14 amino acids. The germline V and J ends were trimmed by 3 bases and 2 bases, with 9 bases remaining between them. Per germline, CDR1 MNHEY and CDR2 SMNVEV (reference sequence). Written as DNA, the CDR3 is TGTGCCAGCAGTTTTTACACTAACACAGATACGCAGTATTTT. Translating gives CASSFYTNTDTQYF.

V gene TRBV7-9 combines with J gene TRBJ2-7, with D possibly TRBD1 on 5 matching bases. The CDR3 totals 14 residues. Germline-derived CDR1 and CDR2 are SEHNR and FQNEAQ (reference sequence). Trimming left V 7 bases short and J 3 bases short, with 16 bases between. The CDR3 is CASTSQADLYEQYF. The CDR3 DNA reads as TGTGCCAGCACCTCACAGGCGGACCTCTACGAGCAGTACTTC.

In its sample, this clone was seen once. The rearrangement links TRBV6-1 to TRBJ2-7; D call uncertain. Germline assignment: CDR1 MNHNS and CDR2 SASEGT. The length of the CDR3 is 13 residues. The V end lost 0 bases, the J end lost 1 base, and 4 bases lay between the germline ends. The CDR3 loop is CASSEAPSYEQYF. For the CDR3, the DNA is TGTGCCAGCAGTGAAGCCCCATCCTACGAGCAGTACTTC.

The sample holds a few counts of this clone. The gene calls are TRBV11-2 and TRBJ2-2; maybe TRBD1 (5 bases). The CDR3 covers 17 residues. In germline, CDR1 is SGHAT, CDR2 FQNNGV. Between the trimmed V and J ends, which lost 2 bases and 6 bases, there was a span of 19 bases. The CDR3 sequence is CASSLSPRVGAAGELFF. Here the CDR3 DNA reads TGTGCCAGCAGCTTAAGTCCCAGGGTTGGGGCCGCCGGGGAGCTGTTTTTT.

The V and J genes are TRBV27 and TRBJ1-4; 10 nucleotides agree with TRBD1. The CDR3 is 16 residues long. V trimming: 6 bases; J trimming: 8 bases; junction bases outside the gene matches: 12. In germline, CDR1 is MNHEY, CDR2 SMNVEV (reference sequence). The CDR3 here is CASSNPRDRGREKLFF. CDR3 nucleotides: TGTGCCAGCAGCAACCCCCGGGACAGGGGTAGGGAAAAACTGTTTTTT.

The rearrangement joins TRBV2 to TRBJ2-4; D unresolved. CDR3 size: 15 residues. CDR1 is SNHLY, CDR2 FYNNEI, per germline. The germline V and J ends were trimmed by 4 bases and 7 bases, with 17 bases remaining between them. The CDR3 spells CASSGLGPQVNIQYF. The DNA of the CDR3 is TGTGCCAGCAGTGGACTCGGCCCACAAGTGAACATTCAGTACTTC.